The sequence of this T cell receptor (beta chain) was determined in a study of blood T cells in healthy people across ages. For the second PCR, which ran for about 7 to 12 cycles, a sample-barcoded 5' primer and a J-beta primer mix were used. TCRdb itself ran the 5' RACE reads through MiXCR, one entry per CDR3 protein. The data hold 850,000 to 1,000,000 distinct CDR3 sequences, with 40% to 60% observed a single time. In germline, CDR1 is MGHDK, CDR2 SYGVNS. The CDR3 extends over 14 amino acids. Worth noting for this clonotype: The junction shows a germline mismatch at one end, possibly a read error.

This chain joins TRBV25-1 and TRBJ2-7; possible D gene TRBD1, 5 bases. This sequence was found in a man aged 25 to 40 in good health. Material for sequencing was blood. The CDR3 loop reads CANSQQVSSYEQYF. CDR3 nucleotide sequence: TGTGCCAACAGTCAACAGGTTAGCTCCTACGAGCAGTACTTC.